This T cell receptor beta chain was recorded in a study of blood T cell repertoires in COVID-19. Study as a whole: Sources were T cells, B-cell-depleted T cells, or PBMCs; the material itself was cDNA or gDNA.

Those enrolled, adults aged 18 to 89 years, came from 24 US areas. Per the authors' pipeline: Estimates of nucleated cell counts were drawn from the amplification of reference gene primers. Method: immunoSEQ multiplex PCR; TCRdb's copy keeps in-frame clones and lacks some. V and J calls and clone size come straight from that table; D and trimming were deduced from the DNA. The sample has 170,000 or so clones, about 90% seen once. This clonotype was sampled from a woman aged 45 to 65 who had recovered from COVID-19. Material: PBMCs or T cells enriched from blood (not recorded which).

In DNA form, the CDR3 reads TGTGCCAGCAGTTCCACCGGTCCGACAGGCCCTAATCAGCCCCAGCATTTT. It is translated as CASSSTGPTGPNQPQHF. The chain joins TRBV27 to TRBJ1-5, with D possibly matching TRBD1 (6 bases). The germline V gene encodes CDR1 MNHEY and CDR2 SMNVEV (reference sequence). Deletions cut 4 bases from V and 4 bases from J, with 20 bases between. CDR3 length: 17 amino acids.